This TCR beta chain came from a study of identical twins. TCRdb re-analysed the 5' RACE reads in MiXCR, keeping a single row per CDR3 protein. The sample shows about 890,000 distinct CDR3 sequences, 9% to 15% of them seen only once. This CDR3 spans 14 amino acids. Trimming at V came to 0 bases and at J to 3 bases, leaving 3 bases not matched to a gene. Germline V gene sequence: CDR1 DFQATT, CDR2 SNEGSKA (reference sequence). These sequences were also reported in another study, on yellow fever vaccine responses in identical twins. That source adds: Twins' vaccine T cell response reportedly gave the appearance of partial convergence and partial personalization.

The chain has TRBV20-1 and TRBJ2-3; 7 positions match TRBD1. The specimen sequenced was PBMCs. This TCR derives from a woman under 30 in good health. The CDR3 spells CSAREVRGTDTQYF. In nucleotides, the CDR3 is TGCAGTGCTAGAGAGGTCAGGGGGACAGATACGCAGTATTTT.